This TCR beta chain was sequenced during a study of CD8 T cells in Susac syndrome. Study-level background: When their blood was taken, patients with Susac syndrome were therapy-naive, taking corticosteroids, or taking intravenous immunoglobulin alone.

Each Susac syndrome patient had definite or probable disease by recently defined criteria. When the RNA was reverse transcribed, random hexamers were used with an input of about 0.5 to 1 ug. Multiplex immunoSEQ PCR targeted 54 Vbeta and 13 Jbeta TCR beta segments. One entry per CDR3 protein results from TCRdb running MiXCR on the immunoSEQ multiplex PCR reads. The sample shows 100,000 to 150,000 distinct CDR3 sequences, around 96% of them seen only once. This clonotype has only one observation. The CDR3 is 13 residues long. Trimming took 6 bases from V and 5 from J; bases not matched to a gene: 4. The V and J genes are TRBV12-3 or TRBV12-4 and TRBJ2-3, with 8 bases matching TRBD2. The sequenced material came from CD4+ T cells from PBMCs. This receptor was taken from a human donor with Susac syndrome. The CDR3 is CASRGLAGDTQYF. CDR3 nucleotides: TGTGCCAGCAGAGGACTAGCAGGAGATACGCAGTATTTT.